One and the same sample provided the 5 T cell receptor beta chains below, sequenced in a study of shared clonotypes between healthy human individuals. This table comes from immunoSEQ multiplex PCR, and its TCRdb copy is limited to in-frame clones, with some not included. The top ten clones hold 0.5% to 0.6% of a sample with about 1.1 million clones, around three quarters of them seen once. Sequencing used memory CD4+ T cells from PBMCs. Noted subset: CD45RA-negative fraction. The receptors were sampled from a man between 18 and 29 years old in good health. Some clones in this sample may be carry-over from other donors' samples.

The chain combines TRBV7-3 with TRBJ2-7; D possibly corresponds to TRBD1 (5 bases). V lost 5 bases, J lost 5 bases, and 16 bases lay in between. The CDR3 totals 14 residues. Germline CDR1 SGHTA, CDR2 FQGTGA. The CDR3 here is CASSPSTGKNEQYF. CDR3 DNA: TGTGCCAGCAGCCCGTCCACAGGAAAGAACGAGCAGTACTTC.

For the CDR3, the DNA is TGTGCCAGCAGCCTCCTATGGAGCGGCGATTACAGCTCCTACAATGAGCAGTTCTTC. The encoded protein is CASSLLWSGDYSSYNEQFF. This rearrangement joins TRBV7-9 to TRBJ2-1; D may be TRBD2 (5 bases). This CDR3 region has 19 residues. V shed 5 bases and J shed 0 bases, with 23 bases lying between them. CDR1 is SEHNR, CDR2 FQNEAQ, per germline (reference sequence).

This chain connects TRBV6-1 to TRBJ2-7, with a weak D call TRBD2 (5 bases). Looked up from germline, CDR1 is MNHNS and CDR2 is SASEGT. V lost 9 bases and J 6 bases, leaving 18 bases between the germline ends. This CDR3 has 13 residues. The CDR3 is CASSAGPPAEQYF. The CDR3 DNA is TGTGCCAGTAGCGCCGGGCCCCCGGCCGAGCAGTACTTC.

This chain links TRBV5-1 with TRBJ2-5; perhaps TRBD1 as D (7 bases). The CDR3 spans 14 residues. Trimming removed 1 base at V and 5 bases at J, with 12 bases between. Germline V CDR1 and CDR2: SGHRS, YFSETQ. Here the CDR3 DNA reads TGCGCCAGCAGCTTGTTCCCAGGGGGGGAGACCCAGTACTTC. As protein: CASSLFPGGETQYF.

This clone showed up many times. The J gene is TRBJ2-7, the V gene TRBV7-9; tentative D call: TRBD2 (5 bases). Germline loops: CDR1 SEHNR, CDR2 FQNEAQ (reference sequence). Deletions cut 5 bases from V and 0 bases from J, with 11 bases between. The CDR3 extends over 14 amino acids. The CDR3 coding sequence is TGTGCCAGCAGCCTGTCAGGACTCTCCTACGAGCAGTACTTC. It specifies CASSLSGLSYEQYF.